This T cell receptor (beta chain) was documented in a study of a mutant IDH1 vaccine in newly diagnosed glioma (dated by TCRdb to the early 2020s). Study-level background: Vaccination was initiated 4-6 weeks after radiotherapy alone, or concurrently with temozolomide cycles in the chemotherapy-containing groups. Of the approximately 29 treated patients, roughly 60% were male and around 40% were female, and a mean age of 40.4 years was recorded. Prior to enrollment, patients had been given standard therapy consisting of radiotherapy alone, temozolomide alone, or radiochemotherapy with temozolomide, with the combination given to most patients. Visit V12 was the week-35 safety follow-up and visit V13 was the week-47 end of study. Six visits were used for peripheral blood collection: V03 (baseline), V05, V07, V10, V12 and V13. For exploratory analyses, roughly 25 treated patients had longitudinal TCRB deep sequencing done wherever samples were available.

The time point label for this specimen denotes: week 35, safety follow-up. Every vaccine dose consisted of 300 ug of a 20-mer mutant IDH1 peptide in Montanide, administered subcutaneously together with topical imiquimod. Eight vaccinations were administered to patients in weeks 1, 3, 5, 7, 11, 15, 19 and 23, corresponding to visits V03 through V10. All donors had newly diagnosed IDH1-mutant astrocytomas of WHO grade 3 or 4 that showed loss of nuclear ATRX. The samples were drawn from NOA16, a multicentre, single-arm, open-label phase I trial in Germany that tested a mutant IDH1 peptide vaccine in humans for the first time. The DNeasy Blood and Tissue Kit was used to extract genomic DNA from EDTA blood for TCRB sequencing. Overall study outcomes, separate from this receptor: Availability determined which PBMC samples were chosen for TCRB deep sequencing. Immune responses induced by the vaccine were seen in around 93% of patients across multiple MHC alleles. Changes in the top peripheral T cell clonotypes picked up by TCRB sequencing did not appear to be linked to pseudoprogression. The authors noted that analyses of patient blood samples could not be reproduced because of sample limitations.

Libraries came from the immunoSEQ multiplex PCR assay. The hsTCRB Kit was used according to the manufacturer's protocol to amplify rearranged TCR beta chain sequences. TCRB libraries were sequenced on an Illumina MiSeq. In the source study's methods: Demultiplexing, trimming and gene mapping were performed with the kit vendor's proprietary platform. In its TCRdb copy, this immuneACCESS table keeps in-frame sequences only and misses some clones. Where compared with another copy, unresolved V genes explain less than half of these, and the others have no known cause. Clone size and the V and J calls come from that table; the DNA yielded D and trimming. The sample records tens of thousands of clones, approximately 80% of which are singletons. The ten top clones hold 5.4% of the sample. Here V drops 5 bases and J drops 0 bases, and the junction holds 3 bases not matched to any gene. The CDR3, from cysteine to phenylalanine, totals 15 residues. The read is trimmed to its CDR3 DNA, 45 bases read in frame from base 1. Looking up the germline V gene yields CDR1 SGHTA and CDR2 FQGNSA.

Only a few counts were recorded for this clone. The specificity of this receptor is unknown. Base-call qualities are not available, and no considerably larger clone is one nucleotide away. The specimen was PBMCs, collected from a glioma patient whose treatment included an IDH1 peptide vaccine. The chain couples TRBV7-2 to TRBJ1-4, with 7 bases aligning to TRBD1. The sequence came from a man in his forties or fifties with glioma. The nucleotide sequence reads TGTGCCAGCAGCGCCGGGACAGCAACTAATGAAAAACTGTTTTTT. This encodes CASSAGTATNEKLFF.